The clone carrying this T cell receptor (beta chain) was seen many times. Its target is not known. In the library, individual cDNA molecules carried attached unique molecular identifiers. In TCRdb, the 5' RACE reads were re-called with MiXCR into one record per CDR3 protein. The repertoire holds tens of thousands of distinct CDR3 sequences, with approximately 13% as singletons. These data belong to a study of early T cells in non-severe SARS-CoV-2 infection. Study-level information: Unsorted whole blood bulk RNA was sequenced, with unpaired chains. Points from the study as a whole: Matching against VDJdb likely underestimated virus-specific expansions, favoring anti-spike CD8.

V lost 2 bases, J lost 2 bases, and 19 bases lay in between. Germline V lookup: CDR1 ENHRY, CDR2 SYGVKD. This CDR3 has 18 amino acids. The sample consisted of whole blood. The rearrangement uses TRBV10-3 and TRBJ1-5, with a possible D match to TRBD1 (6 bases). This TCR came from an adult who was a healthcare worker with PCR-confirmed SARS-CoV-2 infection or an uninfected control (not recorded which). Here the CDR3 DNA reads TGTGCCATCAGTGAGCCGGGACACCCCTCGGGGGGCAATCAGCCCCAGCATTTT. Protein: CAISEPGHPSGGNQPQHF.